The 22 T cell receptor beta chains reported below all come from one sample, sequenced in a study of human T cells and chemical hapten exposure. Time point here: patch test 1, 2 weeks after DPC sensitization. Treatment here: therapeutic diphenylcyclopropenone sensitization with weekly scalp DPC. MiXCR, applied by TCRdb to the RACE reads, yields one record per CDR3 protein. The data show about 340,000 distinct CDR3 sequences, approximately 6.3% seen once. The specimen comprised whole blood, sampled in connection with sensitization to the hapten diphenylcyclopropenone (DPC). All receptors derive from a woman aged 18-29 years with alopecia areata. Some clones in this sample may be carry-over from other donors' samples.

This clonotype was observed a handful of times. The chain recombines TRBV6-5 with TRBJ1-2; tentatively, D is TRBD1 (5 bases). This CDR3 is 14 amino acids long. Trimming shortened V by 2 bases and J by 3 bases, and 10 bases separated the two germline ends. Germline loops: CDR1 MNHEY, CDR2 SVGAGI. CDR3 loop: CASSYQDKDYGYTF. The DNA of the CDR3 is TGTGCCAGCAGTTACCAGGACAAAGACTATGGCTACACCTTC.

The gene calls are TRBV10-2 and TRBJ2-6; 11 bases agree with TRBD2. CDR1 is WSHSY and CDR2 is SAAADI in the germline V gene. This CDR3 has 19 amino acids. V was clipped by 3 bases and J by 4 bases; unmatched bases: 11. The CDR3 bases are TGCGCCAGCAGTGATTTGGGGACTAGCGGTCTTCGGGGGGCCAACGTCCTGACTTTC. Translated: CASSDLGTSGLRGANVLTF.

In its sample, this clonotype was seen many times. This chain uses TRBV6-6 with TRBJ1-4; D is uncertain. Germline CDR1 is MNHNY and CDR2 is SVGAGI (reference sequence). V was pared by 4 bases and J by 7 bases, with 13 bases between. The CDR3 is made up of 14 amino acids. CDR3 nucleotides: TGTGCCAGCAGTTCCACGCGGTTTCGTGAAAAACTGTTTTTT. Its translation is CASSSTRFREKLFF.

This clonotype has a handful of counts. V is TRBV27 and J is TRBJ1-2; D is undetermined. This CDR3 spans 14 amino acids. V was cut by 3 bases and J by 0 bases, with 8 bases left in between. Germline V gene lookup returns CDR1 MNHEY and CDR2 SMNVEV (reference sequence). DNA of the CDR3: TGTGCCAGCAGTTTCACAGATACTAACTATGGCTACACCTTC. It is translated as CASSFTDTNYGYTF.

A few counts support this clonotype. The chain recombines TRBV9 with TRBJ1-2, with TRBD1 as a possible D gene (6 bases). The germline gives CDR1 SGDLS, CDR2 YYNGEE. The CDR3 has 12 amino acids. The V end was cut by 0 bases, the J end by 8 bases, with 8 bases between. In nucleotides, the CDR3 is TGTGCCAGCAGCGTAGACAGGGACGGCTACACCTTC. Translating it yields CASSVDRDGYTF.

The CDR3 sequence: CASSQDYANYGYTF. CDR3 nucleotides: TGCGCCAGCAGCCAAGACTACGCTAACTATGGCTACACCTTC. V and J are TRBV4-3 and TRBJ1-2, with D hard to call. V was trimmed by 0 bases and J by 0 bases, leaving 5 bases between them. The CDR3 is 14 residues long. CDR1 and CDR2 (germline): LGHNA, YSLEER.

In this sample, this clonotype turned up a few times. V and J are TRBV4-3 and TRBJ2-7; D might be TRBD2 (5 bases). This CDR3 has 16 amino acids. CDR1 LGHNA and CDR2 YSLEER come from the germline V gene. V lost 1 base and J lost 2, with 15 bases in between. CDR3: CASSQGRTEGAYEQYF. The CDR3 nucleotides are TGCGCCAGCAGCCAAGGTCGGACTGAGGGCGCCTACGAGCAGTACTTC.

The gene calls are TRBV6-2 or TRBV6-3 and TRBJ1-6; the D gene is possibly TRBD1 (5 bases). The CDR3 extends over 13 amino acids. The V and J ends lost 10 bases and 7 bases respectively, with 14 bases between them. Germline values: CDR1 MNHEY, CDR2 SVGEGT. Here the CDR3 reads CANIKRDNSPLHF. The CDR3 region has the DNA TGTGCCAACATCAAGAGGGACAATTCACCCCTCCACTTT.

This clonotype was seen many times. The V and J genes are TRBV10-3 and TRBJ2-3; D not certain. The CDR3 length is 13 residues. Per the germline V gene, CDR1 is ENHRY and CDR2 is SYGVKD. V was cut by 5 bases and J by 6 bases, with 12 bases left in between. The CDR3 DNA sequence: TGTGCCATCAGTTCGCTAGTTGTGGATACGCAGTATTTT. This sequence encodes CAISSLVVDTQYF.

CDR3: CASTPAATGANVLTF. CDR3 DNA: TGTGCCAGCACCCCCGCGGCAACTGGGGCCAACGTCCTGACTTTC. The V and J genes are TRBV6-1 and TRBJ2-6; D unclear. The germline V gene encodes CDR1 MNHNS and CDR2 SASEGT. The V gene lost 7 bases and the J gene lost 2 bases, with 12 bases spanning the gap. The CDR3 has 15 amino acids.

Ten or more counts support this clonotype. The chain joins TRBV6-5 to TRBJ2-6; D ambiguous. In germline, CDR1 is MNHEY, CDR2 SVGAGI. V dropped 0 bases and J dropped 2 bases, with 5 bases sitting between them. The CDR3 sequence is 15 residues long. CDR3 loop: CASSYSGAGANVLTF. The CDR3 DNA reads TGTGCCAGCAGTTACTCTGGGGCTGGGGCCAACGTCCTGACTTTC.

This clonotype was seen many times. This chain uses TRBV20-1 with TRBJ1-6; no clear D. Trimming pared 6 bases from V and 7 bases from J, leaving 16 bases between. This CDR3 comprises 14 residues. The germline gives CDR1 DFQATT, CDR2 SNEGSKA (reference sequence). The CDR3 nucleotides are TGCAGTGCCCGACGGGGAGTCAACAATTCACCCCTCCACTTT. The encoded protein is CSARRGVNNSPLHF.

This clonotype appeared a few times. The chain recombines TRBV6-6 with TRBJ2-1, with D possibly matching TRBD1 (6 bases). Per the germline V gene, CDR1 is MNHNY and CDR2 is SVGAGI (reference sequence). Trimming took 1 base from V and 2 from J, leaving 15 bases between them. The CDR3 spans 17 residues. CDR3 loop: CASSYFPQGLTYNEQFF. Here the CDR3 DNA reads TGTGCCAGCAGTTACTTTCCTCAGGGGCTAACCTACAATGAGCAGTTCTTC.

J is TRBJ2-6 and V is TRBV4-3; TRBD2 is a possible D gene (5 bases). V gave up 0 bases and J gave up 4 bases, with 10 bases separating them. Germline V CDR1 and CDR2: LGHNA, YSLEER. The CDR3 consists of 16 residues. CDR3 nucleotide sequence: TGCGCCAGCAGCCAAGAATCGGGGTCCGGGGCCAACGTCCTGACTTTC. Protein: CASSQESGSGANVLTF.

This clonotype has a count of ten or more. J is TRBJ2-3 and V is TRBV7-9; the D is unclear. CDR3 length: 13 amino acids. The V gene lost 5 bases and the J gene lost 1 base, with 7 bases spanning the gap. Germline-derived CDR1 and CDR2 are SEHNR and FQNEAQ (reference sequence). For the CDR3, the DNA is TGTGCCAGCAGCCCCATGGGCACAGATACGCAGTATTTT. Protein sequence: CASSPMGTDTQYF.

This clonotype has at least ten counts. The chain links TRBV6-6 to TRBJ2-7, with 8 positions matching TRBD2. The CDR3 is 14 residues long. The germline V gene encodes CDR1 MNHNY and CDR2 SVGAGI (reference sequence). The V and J ends lost 7 bases and 0 bases, in that order; junction bases with no gene match: 5. The DNA of the CDR3 is TGTGCCAGCATTGCCGGGACTAGCTCCTACGAGCAGTACTTC. Encoded protein: CASIAGTSSYEQYF.

In this sample, this clonotype turned up many times. The chain joins TRBV5-1 to TRBJ2-3; D is unresolved. The CDR3 runs 14 residues. In germline, CDR1 is SGHRS, CDR2 YFSETQ. V was cut by 4 bases and J by 4 bases, with 13 bases left in between. Here the CDR3 reads CASSLDSGPDTQYF. CDR3 nucleotide sequence: TGCGCCAGCAGCCTAGACTCCGGGCCAGATACGCAGTATTTT.

This clonotype has only a few counts. J is TRBJ1-2 and V is TRBV5-8; no clear D gene. Trimming shortened V by 0 bases and J by 2 bases, and 5 bases separated the two germline ends. CDR3 length: 13 amino acids. Looked up from germline, CDR1 is SGHTS and CDR2 is YDEGEE. CDR3 coding DNA: TGTGCCAGCAGCTTGGGACTGAACTATGGCTACACCTTC. Its translation: CASSLGLNYGYTF.

This clonotype was recorded at least ten times. This rearrangement joins TRBV6-6 to TRBJ1-5; tentatively, D is TRBD1 (5 bases). From germline, CDR1 is MNHNY and CDR2 SVGAGI (reference sequence). Trimming pared 2 bases from V and 0 bases from J, leaving 5 bases between. CDR3 length equals 14 residues. The CDR3 coding sequence is TGTGCCAGCAGTTACGGGGCTAGCAATCAGCCCCAGCATTTT. It yields the protein CASSYGASNQPQHF.

This clonotype was detected a few times. The chain employs TRBV11-3 and TRBJ2-2; 7 bases are shared with TRBD1. The CDR3 has 14 residues. After removal of 8 bases from V and 6 bases from J, the junction contained 9 bases not matched to a gene. Germline V gene data show CDR1 as SGHNT and CDR2 as YENEEA. DNA for the CDR3: TGTGCCAGCGAAGACAGGGCGAAGTCCGGGGAGCTGTTTTTT. Its translation: CASEDRAKSGELFF.

This clonotype was recorded at least ten times. V gene TRBV2 combines with J gene TRBJ2-1, with 8 bases lining up with TRBD1. The J segment lost 4 bases and the V segment lost 7 bases, leaving 3 bases of the junction unmatched. Germline CDR1 reads SNHLY; CDR2 reads FYNNEI. The CDR3 totals 13 residues. CDR3 region: CASTGQAYNEQFF. The CDR3 region has the DNA TGTGCCAGCACGGGACAGGCATACAATGAGCAGTTCTTC. Full variable domain (outside the CDR3, taken from reference TRBV2 and TRBJ2-1): EPEVTQTPSHQVTQMGQEVILRCVPISNHLYFYWYRQILGQKVEFLVSFYNNEISEKSEIFDDQFSVERPDGSNFTLKIRSTKLEDSAMYFCASTGQAYNEQFFGPGTRLTVL.

This clonotype was counted only a few times. The genes are TRBV14 and TRBJ1-4, with D perhaps matching TRBD1 (5 bases). CDR1 is SGHDN and CDR2 is FVKESK in the germline V gene. V gave up 1 base and J gave up 7 bases, with 13 bases separating them. The CDR3 extends over 15 amino acids. The CDR3 coding sequence is TGTGCCAGCAGCCAAGGAAGGGGAGAGGGTGAAAAACTGTTTTTT. Its translation is CASSQGRGEGEKLFF.